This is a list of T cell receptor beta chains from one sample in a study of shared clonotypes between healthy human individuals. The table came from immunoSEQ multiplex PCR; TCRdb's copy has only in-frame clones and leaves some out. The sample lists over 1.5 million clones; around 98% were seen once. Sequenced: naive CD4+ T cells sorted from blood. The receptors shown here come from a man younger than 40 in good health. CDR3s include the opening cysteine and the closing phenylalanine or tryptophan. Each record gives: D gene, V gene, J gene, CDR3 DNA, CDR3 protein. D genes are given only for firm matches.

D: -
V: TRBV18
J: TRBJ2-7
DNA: TGTGCCAGCTCACCGTGGTCCTGGCCTCCCGAGCAGTACTTC
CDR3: CASSPWSWPPEQYF

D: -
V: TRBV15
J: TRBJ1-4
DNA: TGTGCCACCAGCAGAGATCCGCAGGGAGGAGAAAAACTGTTTTTT
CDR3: CATSRDPQGGEKLFF

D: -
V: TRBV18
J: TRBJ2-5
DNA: TGTGCCAGCTCACCGGGCACCGGAGAGACCCAGTACTTC
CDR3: CASSPGTGETQYF

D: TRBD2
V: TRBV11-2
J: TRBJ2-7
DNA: TGTGCCAGCAGCTTAGATGGGCTAGCGGAGACCTACGAGCAGTACTTC
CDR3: CASSLDGLAETYEQYF

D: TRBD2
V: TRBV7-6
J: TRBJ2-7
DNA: TGTGCCAGCAGCTTTGGTGGGAGACTAGCGGGAGCCTACGAGCAGTACTTC
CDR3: CASSFGGRLAGAYEQYF

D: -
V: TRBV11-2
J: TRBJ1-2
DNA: TGTGCCAGCAGCCGCCTAACAGAACGCGGCATGAAGGGCTACACCTTC
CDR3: CASSRLTERGMKGYTF

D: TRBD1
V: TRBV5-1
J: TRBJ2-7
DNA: TGCGCCAGCAGCTCCCTAGACAGGGATAGGTCCTACGAGCAGTACTTC
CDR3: CASSSLDRDRSYEQYF

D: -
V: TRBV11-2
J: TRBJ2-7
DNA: TGTGCCAGCAGCCGCGGACCTGGGTCCTACGAGCAGTACTTC
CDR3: CASSRGPGSYEQYF

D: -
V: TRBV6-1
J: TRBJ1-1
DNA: TGTGCCAGCAGCACACAGGGTAACACTGAAGCTTTCTTT
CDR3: CASSTQGNTEAFF

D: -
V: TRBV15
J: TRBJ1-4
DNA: TGTGCCACCAGCAGAGCCGCGGTGAAGGGTGAAAAACTGTTTTTT
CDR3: CATSRAAVKGEKLFF

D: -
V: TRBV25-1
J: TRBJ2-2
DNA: TGTGCCAGCAGTGAACCCGGCAGGGCCACCGGGGAGCTGTTTTTT
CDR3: CASSEPGRATGELFF

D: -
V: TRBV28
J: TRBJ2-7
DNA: TGTGCCAGCAGTTTACCGGGTCCCTACGAGCAGTACTTC
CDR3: CASSLPGPYEQYF

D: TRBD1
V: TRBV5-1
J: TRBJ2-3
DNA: TGCGCCAGCAGCTTGGCCATATTCCGGGACAGGGGGCCGGATACGCAGTATTTT
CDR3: CASSLAIFRDRGPDTQYF

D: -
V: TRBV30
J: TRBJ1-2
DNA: TGTGCCTGGAGTCCCCGACGCTCGAACTATGGCTACACCTTC
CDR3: CAWSPRRSNYGYTF

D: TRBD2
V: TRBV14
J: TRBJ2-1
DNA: TGTGCCAGCAGCCAGAAACTAGCGGGGTACAATGAGCAGTTCTTC
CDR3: CASSQKLAGYNEQFF